This entry lists 11 T cell receptor beta chains sequenced from one sample in a study of tumor-infiltrating lymphocytes in primary liver carcinoma. Unsorted whole blood supplied the RNA, and germline DNA was extracted too. From about 530 ng total RNA, TCR beta cDNA was generated with a primer in the constant region. Each TCR beta library was derived from three nested multiplex PCR rounds that employed slightly modified ARM-PCR. Forward primers for TRBV1-TRBV30 and a C-beta reverse primer served the first two PCR rounds, at approximately 10 cycles each. TCRdb re-analysed the multiplex PCR reads in MiXCR, keeping a single row per CDR3 protein. This sample carries about 300,000 distinct CDR3 sequences, 65% of them seen once, and the ten largest clones take about 9.4%. The sample was peripheral blood. Receptors were obtained from a man between 35 and 55 years old with primary liver carcinoma and hepatitis B virus infection.

This clonotype was seen only a few times. This chain joins TRBV7-9 and TRBJ2-7; tentatively, D is TRBD2 (6 bases). This CDR3 comprises 13 residues. Between the trimmed V and J ends, which lost 5 bases and 0 bases, there was a span of 8 bases. Germline-derived CDR1 and CDR2 are SEHNR and FQNEAQ (reference sequence). The chain's CDR3 is CASSPTSSYEQYF. The CDR3 DNA is TGTGCCAGCAGCCCGACTAGCTCCTACGAGCAGTACTTC.

This clonotype was seen just once. In this CDR3 the conserved last residue, phenylalanine or tryptophan, is missing, so a read error is likely. The chain recombines TRBV6-2 or TRBV6-3 with TRBJ2-3; TRBD1 matches at 7 bases. CDR3 length: 14 amino acids. CDR1 is MNHEY, CDR2 SVGEGT, per germline. The V segment lost 5 bases and the J segment 1 base; nucleotides outside the gene matches: 3. The CDR3 is CASSKQGGTDTQYL. The CDR3 DNA reads as TGTGCCAGCAGTAAGCAGGGGGGCACAGATACGCAGTATCTT.

Points on this clonotype: The final CDR3 position lacks the conserved phenylalanine or tryptophan, pointing to a likely read error. No DNA is shown, since the ends of the CDR3 on it are uncertain; the CDR3 is the one TCRdb lists. Here the CDR3 reads CASSQDGQGALLLYL. J is TRBJ2-7 and V is TRBV4-1; the table assigns TRBD1, which was not confirmed against the DNA. Germline V gene sequence: CDR1 MGHRA, CDR2 YSYEKL. The CDR3 region is 15 residues in length, termini included.

The rearrangement joins TRBV29-1 to TRBJ2-1; TRBD2 matches at 7 bases. Per the germline V gene, CDR1 is SQVTM and CDR2 is ANQGSEA. Trimming took 8 bases from V and 2 from J; bases not matched to a gene: 9. The CDR3 consists of 14 residues. The CDR3 nucleotides are TGCAGCAGCATGGCTAGCGGTGCCTACAATGAGCAGTTCTTC. Protein: CSSMASGAYNEQFF.

With respect to this clonotype: Compared with germline, one end of the junction differs, possibly owing to a read error. The chain has TRBV5-1 and TRBJ1-1; no clear D gene. Germline V lookup: CDR1 SGHRS, CDR2 YFSETQ. The CDR3 has 13 amino acids. The CDR3 region has the DNA TGCACCAGCAGTTTGAATTCGAACACTGAAGCTTTCTTT. This codes for CTSSLNSNTEAFF.

With respect to this clonotype: A much larger clone lies one base from this, so it may be a read error. This chain uses TRBV4-3 with TRBJ1-6, with D uncertain. The CDR3 covers 15 residues. The germline gives CDR1 LGHNA, CDR2 YSLEER. CDR3 DNA sequence: TGCGCCAGCAGCCAAGACGCCTTGGAGAATTCACCCTTCCACTTT. This gives the protein CASSQDALENSPFHF.

Concerning this clonotype: The junction departs from germline at one end; a sequencing error may be responsible. CDR3 DNA: TGTGCCAGCAGCTGGGGCGAAGGTGGGAGGGGAAATGAGCAGTCCTTC. Translating gives CASSWGEGGRGNEQSF. The chain is built from TRBV5-5 and TRBJ2-1; 7 nucleotides line up with TRBD2. This CDR3 has 16 residues. CDR1 is SGHKS, CDR2 YYEKEE, per germline (reference sequence).

The table lists this clonotype with many counts. V usage is TRBV10-3 and J usage is TRBJ1-5; 7 bases are a match to TRBD1. Germline-derived CDR1 and CDR2 are ENHRY and SYGVKD. J lost 5 bases, V lost 5 bases, and 6 bases had no gene match. This CDR3 has 14 amino acids. In nucleotides, the CDR3 is TGTGCCATCAGTTCGACAGGGTTGGATCAGCCCCAGCATTTT. It is translated as CAISSTGLDQPQHF.

This chain connects TRBV5-1 to TRBJ2-1; 12 bases fit TRBD2. The CDR3 spans 16 residues. Trimming at V came to 4 bases and at J to 9 bases, leaving 11 bases not matched to a gene. CDR1 and CDR2 from the germline V gene are SGHRS and YFSETQ. CDR3 bases: TGCGCCAGCAGCCCCAGACTAGCGGGAGTTCAGGGTGAGCAGTTCTTC. This sequence encodes CASSPRLAGVQGEQFF.

A note on this clonotype: A much larger clone lies a single base off, so this may be a read error. This chain connects TRBV6-1 to TRBJ2-3; D not resolved. Near its end, the DNA agrees better with TRBJ1-5, so the J call may be wrong. This CDR3 spans 16 amino acids. Per germline, CDR1 MNHNS and CDR2 SASEGT. The DNA for the CDR3 is TGTGCCAGCAGTGAATTGGTTGGTTTTAGGGCAGATACGCAGCATTTT. This translates into CASSELVGFRADTQHF.

The rearrangement links TRBV11-2 to TRBJ2-7; unclear D gene. Trimming stripped 8 bases from V and 2 bases from J, with 25 bases between. There are 17 residues in the CDR3. The V gene's germline CDR1 is SGHAT and CDR2 FQNNGV. The chain's CDR3 is CASGSINRASTTYEQYF. The DNA for the CDR3 is TGTGCCAGCGGCTCCATTAACCGGGCCTCGACAACCTACGAGCAGTACTTC.